This T cell receptor beta chain was sequenced in a study of blood T cell repertoires in COVID-19. Per the authors' pipeline: Nucleated cell number was recorded as an estimate derived from reference gene primer amplification. Sequencing used immunoSEQ multiplex PCR; TCRdb keeps in-frame clones, though not all of them. Clone size and V and J calls were adopted from that table, with D and trimming inferred from the DNA. The sample shows 110,000 to 150,000 clones, about 90% of them seen only once. Germline CDR1 SGHAT, CDR2 FQNNGV. With V trimmed by 1 base and J by 1 base, 4 bases remained unmatched. The CDR3 is 16 amino acids.

Material for sequencing was PBMCs or T cells enriched from blood (not recorded which). V is TRBV11-2 and J is TRBJ2-1, with TRBD1 matching over 7 bases. This TCR was sampled from a man aged 55 to 70 who had recovered from COVID-19. CDR3 bases: TGTGCCAGCAGCTTAGTCCGGGACAGATCCTACAATGAGCAGTTCTTC. Protein: CASSLVRDRSYNEQFF.